These 27 T cell receptor beta chains were sequenced from one sample in a study of blood T cell repertoires in COVID-19. Some clones are missing from TCRdb's copy, which holds only in-frame ones; the method was immunoSEQ multiplex PCR. This sample has 150,000 to 200,000 clones, with around 86% found just once. What was sequenced was peripheral blood. The receptors come from a man between 65 and 85 years old with acute or convalescent COVID-19.

This clone was recorded only once. The same CDR3 can be traced to other DNA sequences in this sample. The V and J genes are TRBV12-3 or TRBV12-4 and TRBJ2-5, with D perhaps matching TRBD2 (6 bases). Trimming cost V 3 bases and J 4 bases, with 9 bases left between them. The CDR3 loop spans 13 amino acids. This CDR3 is CASSFGGAETQYF. CDR3 nucleotide sequence: TGTGCCAGCAGTTTCGGAGGGGCAGAGACCCAGTACTTC.

This chain uses TRBV25-1 with TRBJ2-5; 7 nucleotides line up with TRBD2. The length of the CDR3 is 14 residues. CDR1 MGHDK and CDR2 SYGVNS come from the germline V gene. The ends lost 5 bases at V and 4 bases at J; junction bases unmatched: 7. CDR3 nucleotide sequence: TGTGCCAGCAGTACATGGTCGGGAGGAGAGACCCAGTACTTC. It is translated as CASSTWSGGETQYF.

The CDR3 DNA reads as TGTGCCCACCAAGGGGCAGGGGCAGATACGCAGTATTTT. It translates to CAHQGAGADTQYF. The chain links TRBV30 to TRBJ2-3; TRBD1 is a possible D gene (6 bases). Deletions cut 8 bases from V and 4 bases from J, with 16 bases between. The CDR3 runs 13 residues. Germline loops: CDR1 GTSNPN, CDR2 SVGIG (reference sequence).

This chain connects TRBV7-3 to TRBJ2-3, with 8 bases matching TRBD2. V gave up 3 bases and J gave up 5 bases; unmatched junction bases: 4. Germline V gene lookup returns CDR1 SGHTA and CDR2 FQGTGA. The CDR3 is made up of 14 amino acids. CDR3 residues: CASSFGGAKDTQYF. CDR3 sequence (DNA): TGTGCCAGCAGCTTCGGGGGGGCCAAAGATACGCAGTATTTT.

The rearrangement uses TRBV6-2 or TRBV6-3 and TRBJ2-5; 9 nucleotides match TRBD2. Germline V gene data show CDR1 as MNHEY and CDR2 as SVGEGT. This CDR3 contains 15 residues. The ends lost 6 bases at V and 7 bases at J; junction bases unmatched: 12. This chain's CDR3 is CASSSERGAVGTQYF. CDR3 DNA sequence: TGTGCCAGCAGCTCCGAGCGGGGGGCCGTCGGGACCCAGTACTTC.

The chain is built from TRBV12-3 or TRBV12-4 and TRBJ2-7, with no clear D. This CDR3 is 11 amino acids long. V was trimmed by 6 bases and J by 4 bases, leaving 7 bases between them. Here the CDR3 DNA reads TGTGCCAGCAGCACGGGTTACGAGCAGTACTTC. This sequence encodes CASSTGYEQYF.

The CDR3: CASSQVLAGGTTDTQYF. The DNA for the CDR3 is TGCGCCAGCAGCCAAGTCCTGGCGGGGGGTACGACAGATACGCAGTATTTT. This chain connects TRBV4-3 to TRBJ2-3, with 8 bases that match TRBD2. This CDR3 region has 17 residues. V lost 1 base to trimming and J lost 3 bases; unmatched junction nucleotides: 9. The germline gives CDR1 LGHNA, CDR2 YSLEER.

The chain links TRBV5-4 to TRBJ1-3, with TRBD1 as a possible D gene (5 bases). Germline values: CDR1 SGHNT, CDR2 YYREEE (reference sequence). The CDR3 has 15 amino acids. The V and J ends lost 0 bases and 3 bases respectively, with 10 bases between them. The CDR3 region has the DNA TGTGCCAGCAGCTTGGGCGGGGCGGGTGGAAACACCATATATTTT. This encodes CASSLGGAGGNTIYF.

The V call is TRBV5-4, the J call TRBJ2-7; D is unclear. CDR1 and CDR2 from the germline V gene are SGHNT and YYREEE (reference sequence). The CDR3 runs to 15 residues. Trimming pared 0 bases from V and 4 bases from J, leaving 14 bases between. The CDR3 is CASSLGQDSGYEQYF. CDR3 bases: TGTGCCAGCAGCTTGGGCCAAGATTCAGGATACGAGCAGTACTTC.

The chain carries TRBV7-9 and TRBJ1-2; weak D call: TRBD1 (5 bases). Trimming removed 2 bases from V and 7 bases from J, with 14 bases in between. CDR1 is SEHNR and CDR2 is FQNEAQ in the germline V gene (reference sequence). The CDR3 is 14 residues long. The CDR3 nucleotides read TGTGCCAGCAGCTTACTCTCAGGCGGGGGTGGCTACACCTTC. This codes for CASSLLSGGGGYTF.

The chain combines TRBV18 with TRBJ1-2; D perhaps matches TRBD1 (5 bases). Germline V gives CDR1 KGHSH, CDR2 LQKENI. V lost 6 bases to trimming and J lost 0 bases, with 11 bases between them. This CDR3 comprises 14 residues. The CDR3 DNA reads TGTGCCAGCTCCTCGACAGTAACTAACTATGGCTACACCTTC. Translating gives CASSSTVTNYGYTF.

The rearrangement joins TRBV7-9 to TRBJ2-1; D is uncertain. The length of the CDR3 is 11 residues. Germline V gene data show CDR1 as SEHNR and CDR2 as FQNEAQ (reference sequence). V shed 1 base and J shed 9 bases, with 4 bases lying between them. CDR3 bases: TGTGCCAGCAGCTTAGGGAGTGAGCAGTTCTTC. It translates to CASSLGSEQFF.

In its sample, this clone was seen once. V gene TRBV27 combines with J gene TRBJ2-5; maybe TRBD2 (6 bases). Germline V gene data show CDR1 as MNHEY and CDR2 as SMNVEV (reference sequence). V was pared by 4 bases and J by 2 bases, with 8 bases between. CDR3 length equals 13 residues. The CDR3: CASSSGLQETQYF. The CDR3 DNA reads as TGTGCCAGCAGTTCGGGACTGCAAGAGACCCAGTACTTC.

The chain employs TRBV30 and TRBJ2-5; possibly TRBD2 for D (6 bases). CDR1 is GTSNPN, CDR2 SVGIG, per germline (reference sequence). Trimming cost V 0 bases and J 9 bases, with 17 bases left between them. CDR3 size: 14 residues. Here the CDR3 DNA reads TGTGCCTGGAGTGTAAGCAGTACCGGAGGGGCCCAGTACTTC. Translated: CAWSVSSTGGAQYF.

The chain uses TRBV2 and TRBJ1-4; 9 positions agree with TRBD1. The CDR3 is 14 amino acids. CDR1 and CDR2 from the germline V gene are SNHLY and FYNNEI. Unmatched junction bases numbered 6, after V lost 5 bases and J lost 8 bases. The CDR3 is CASSTGTGYEKLFF. The CDR3, as DNA: TGTGCCAGCAGTACCGGGACAGGGTACGAAAAACTGTTTTTT.

The V call is TRBV6-5, the J call TRBJ2-2, with D perhaps TRBD1 (7 bases). Germline assignment: CDR1 MNHEY and CDR2 SVGAGI. There are 15 residues in the CDR3. V shed 2 bases and J shed 7 bases, with 14 bases lying between them. The DNA of the CDR3 is TGTGCCAGCAGTTACCCTAACAGGGGAGGCGGGGAGCTGTTTTTT. It yields the protein CASSYPNRGGGELFF.

The chain combines TRBV9 with TRBJ2-5; 7 nucleotides match TRBD1. CDR1 SGDLS and CDR2 YYNGEE come from the germline V gene. The V segment lost 0 bases and the J segment 5 bases; nucleotides outside the gene matches: 16. CDR3 length: 18 amino acids. CDR3 region: CASSVGAPGQVLGETQYF. The CDR3 DNA reads TGTGCCAGCAGCGTAGGTGCCCCCGGACAGGTACTCGGGGAGACCCAGTACTTC.

The chain couples TRBV10-1 to TRBJ1-4, with D hard to call. V shed 4 bases and J shed 3 bases, with 6 bases lying between them. This CDR3 has 13 amino acids. The V gene's germline CDR1 is WNHNN and CDR2 SYGVQD (reference sequence). The CDR3 loop is CASSGGPNEKLFF. Here the CDR3 DNA reads TGCGCCAGCAGTGGAGGGCCTAATGAAAAACTGTTTTTT.

The rearrangement uses TRBV7-9 and TRBJ2-7; 7 bases line up with TRBD1. The CDR3 is made up of 14 amino acids. Germline loops: CDR1 SEHNR, CDR2 FQNEAQ (reference sequence). Trimming cost V 6 bases and J 6 bases; bases outside gene matches: 11. In DNA form, the CDR3 reads TGTGCCAGCAGGCCTACCTACAGGGGCGCCGAGCAGTACTTC. Protein: CASRPTYRGAEQYF.

This clone appeared once. The rearrangement joins TRBV28 to TRBJ2-3, with D possibly TRBD2 on 5 matching bases. V was cut by 10 bases and J by 1 base, with 12 bases left in between. Germline CDR1 and CDR2: MDHEN and SYDVKM. CDR3 size: 13 residues. The CDR3: CATKVGGTDTQYF. CDR3 nucleotide sequence: TGTGCCACCAAAGTCGGGGGCACAGATACGCAGTATTTT.

V is TRBV6-5 and J is TRBJ2-3; TRBD2 aligns across 7 bases. This CDR3 has 13 amino acids. Unmatched junction bases numbered 7, after V lost 8 bases and J lost 5 bases. Germline lookup yields CDR1 MNHEY and CDR2 SVGAGI. The CDR3 DNA is TGTGCCAGCGCAGGAGCGGGGAGAGATACGCAGTATTTT. It yields the protein CASAGAGRDTQYF.

The CDR3 is CASTAIRISNYGYTF. The CDR3 DNA is TGTGCCAGCACAGCGATCCGGATCTCAAACTATGGCTACACCTTC. The V call is TRBV2, the J call TRBJ1-2, with D unclear. The germline V gene encodes CDR1 SNHLY and CDR2 FYNNEI. Trimming left V 7 bases short and J 2 bases short, with 17 bases between. CDR3 size: 15 residues.

This clone occurred once. This chain joins TRBV5-4 and TRBJ2-5; 8 bases agree with TRBD2. Germline V gives CDR1 SGHNT, CDR2 YYREEE (reference sequence). The trim removed 5 bases at V and 3 bases at J, leaving 6 bases unmatched. CDR3 length equals 14 residues. CDR3 sequence: CASRPGGAEETQYF. For the CDR3, the DNA is TGTGCCAGCAGACCGGGGGGGGCAGAAGAGACCCAGTACTTC.

This chain uses TRBV3-1 (or the pseudogene TRBV3-2) with TRBJ2-3, with D maybe TRBD2 (6 bases). The germline gives CDR1 LGHDT, CDR2 YNNKEL (reference sequence). The CDR3 has 15 residues. The ends were cut back, 1 base at V and 4 bases at J, with 12 bases in the middle. The CDR3, as DNA: TGTGCCAGCAGCCAAGCGGCGGGGTTGGCAGATACGCAGTATTTT. Its translation: CASSQAAGLADTQYF.

CDR3 region: CASRSGLAGVYEQYF. The CDR3 DNA reads TGTGCCAGCAGATCAGGACTAGCGGGAGTATACGAGCAGTACTTC. V and J are TRBV6-5 and TRBJ2-7, with 13 nucleotides matching TRBD2. J lost 4 bases, V lost 6 bases, and 6 bases had no gene match. CDR3 length: 15 residues. Germline CDR1 MNHEY, CDR2 SVGAGI.

This clone occurred once. The chain uses TRBV9 and TRBJ1-2; 8 bases agree with TRBD1. V was clipped by 3 bases and J by 8 bases; unmatched bases: 12. CDR1 and CDR2 from the germline V gene are SGDLS and YYNGEE. The CDR3 is made up of 15 amino acids. CDR3: CASSGFPGQVWGYTF. DNA for the CDR3: TGTGCCAGCAGCGGGTTCCCGGGACAGGTTTGGGGCTACACCTTC.

The V call is TRBV11-3, the J call TRBJ2-5; the match to TRBD2 covers 7 bases. Germline V gene lookup returns CDR1 SGHNT and CDR2 YENEEA. Trimming at V came to 4 bases and at J to 3 bases, leaving 2 bases not matched to a gene. The CDR3 is made up of 13 amino acids. The chain's CDR3 is CASSSGLEETQYF. DNA for the CDR3: TGTGCCAGCAGCTCAGGACTAGAAGAGACCCAGTACTTC.